The sequence of this T cell receptor beta chain was determined in a study of shared clonotypes between healthy human individuals. The CDR3 is made up of 12 amino acids. Germline values: CDR1 GTSNPN, CDR2 SVGIG (reference sequence). V was cut by 2 bases and J by 2 bases, with 7 bases left in between. TCRdb keeps only in-frame clones here, not all; method: immunoSEQ multiplex PCR. The sample lists 450,000 to 500,000 clones, 65% to 85% occurring once. All of the donors resided in Nashville, Tennessee, and each was a Caucasian adult. The sequence came from a woman between 40 and 55 years old in good health. Some clones in this sample may be carry-over from other donors' samples. Sequencing used PBMCs. This chain joins TRBV30 and TRBJ2-7; D remains ambiguous. The DNA for the CDR3 is TGTGCCTGGAGTCGAGAGGCCTACGAGCAGTACTTC. Protein: CAWSREAYEQYF.